Shown below are 30 T cell receptor beta chains from a single sample sequenced in a study of Graves' ophthalmopathy and Graves' hyperthyroidism. RNA transcripts yielded amplified TCR beta CDR3 regions. The first-round RT-PCR employed HTBI primers together with the Qiagen OneStep RT-PCR kit. A multiplex PCR was then performed as the second round. TCRdb reprocessed the multiplex PCR reads via MiXCR and lists one record per CDR3 protein. The table records 350,000 to 400,000 distinct CDR3 sequences, over 15% of them present only once. The material sequenced was peripheral blood. These TCRs come from a woman between 18 and 29 years old with stable Graves' hyperthyroidism.

The table lists this clonotype with many counts. The chain uses TRBV6-5 and TRBJ1-2, with TRBD1 matching over 7 bases. Germline V gene data show CDR1 as MNHEY and CDR2 as SVGAGI. CDR3 length: 14 residues. Unmatched junction bases numbered 7, after V lost 4 bases and J lost 5 bases. In DNA, the CDR3 is TGTGCCAGCAGTTTGACAGGGAAGGGATATGGCTACACCTTC. Translating gives CASSLTGKGYGYTF.

In this sample, this clonotype turned up a few times. The J gene is TRBJ2-5, the V gene TRBV11-1; 8 bases map to TRBD1. Germline CDR1 reads SGHAT; CDR2 reads FQDESV (reference sequence). This CDR3 contains 16 residues. The junction had 4 bases not matched to a gene; V was cut back by 1 base and J by 0 bases. This CDR3 reads CASSLGRGQNQETQYF. In nucleotides, the CDR3 is TGTGCCAGCAGCTTAGGCAGGGGGCAGAACCAAGAGACCCAGTACTTC.

V gene TRBV7-2 combines with J gene TRBJ2-7; the D is unclear. This CDR3 comprises 13 residues. Germline assignment: CDR1 SGHTA and CDR2 FQGNSA. V was pared by 5 bases and J by 5 bases, with 13 bases between. CDR3 nucleotide sequence: TGTGCCAGCAGCAAAACATCTGAGCACGAGCAGTACTTC. Encoded protein: CASSKTSEHEQYF. The full variable domain, its missing parts supplied by reference TRBV7-2 and TRBJ2-7, is GAGVSQSPSNKVTEKGKDVELRCDPISGHTALYWYRQSLGQGLEFLIYFQGNSAPDKSGLPSDRFSAERTGGSVSTLTIQRTQQEDSAVYLCASSKTSEHEQYFGPGTRLTVT.

The sample holds many counts of this clonotype. This rearrangement joins TRBV19 to TRBJ1-5, with D uncertain. Germline CDR1 is LNHDA and CDR2 is SQIVND (reference sequence). The CDR3 is 13 residues long. With 7 bases removed from V and 5 bases from J, the gap between germline ends came to 12 bases. The CDR3 loop reads CASKEDGYQPQHF. The CDR3 nucleotides read TGTGCCAGTAAGGAGGACGGCTATCAGCCCCAGCATTTT.

In this sample, this clonotype turned up many times. This may arise from a read error, as a much more abundant clone is one base away. J is TRBJ2-7 and V is TRBV12-3 or TRBV12-4; tentatively, D is TRBD2 (5 bases). With 6 bases removed from V and 6 bases from J, the gap between germline ends came to 15 bases. CDR3 length: 13 residues. The CDR3 reads CASSPRLEGEQYF. The CDR3 nucleotides read TGTGCCAGCAGCCCTCGCCTTGAGGGCGAGCAGTACTTC.

The sample holds many counts of this clonotype. The V gene is TRBV12-3 or TRBV12-4, the J gene TRBJ2-7, with 7 bases identical to TRBD1. This CDR3 contains 16 residues. The V gene end was trimmed by 3 bases and the J gene end by 1 base; junction bases not matched to a gene: 9. The CDR3 reads CASSFGLLTGSYEQYF. As DNA, the CDR3 is TGTGCCAGCAGTTTTGGTTTGTTGACAGGGTCCTACGAGCAGTACTTC.

This clonotype was counted ten times or more. This chain connects TRBV6-1 to TRBJ1-6, with 7 bases lining up with TRBD1. Trimming at V came to 2 bases and at J to 9 bases, leaving 7 bases not matched to a gene. The CDR3 runs to 15 residues. CDR1 MNHNS and CDR2 SASEGT come from the germline V gene. The CDR3 DNA sequence: TGTGCCAGCAGTGAAAGGGGGCAGGGGAGTTCACCCCTCCACTTT. Its translation: CASSERGQGSSPLHF.

This clonotype has ten or more counts. V gene TRBV27 combines with J gene TRBJ1-2; D gene uncertain. This CDR3 comprises 12 residues. V was clipped by 6 bases and J by 8 bases, with 13 bases between them. Germline-derived CDR1 and CDR2 are MNHEY and SMNVEV (reference sequence). CDR3 amino acids: CASRGEGQGYTF. CDR3 sequence (DNA): TGTGCCAGCAGAGGCGAGGGTCAGGGCTACACCTTC.

This clonotype has ten or more counts. This chain joins TRBV7-2 and TRBJ1-1; maybe TRBD1 (6 bases). The CDR3 is 11 amino acids. CDR1 is SGHTA, CDR2 FQGNSA, per germline. The V and J ends lost 10 bases and 7 bases respectively, with 13 bases between them. CDR3 nucleotides: TGTGCCACCGGAAACAGGGTTGAAGCTTTCTTT. Translation gives CATGNRVEAFF.

This clonotype was recorded at least ten times. This chain links TRBV6-1 with TRBJ2-7; the D is unclear. V dropped 8 bases and J dropped 5 bases, with 16 bases sitting between them. The CDR3 extends over 13 amino acids. Germline V gives CDR1 MNHNS, CDR2 SASEGT. The CDR3 DNA is TGTGCCAGCGAAACCTCTTGGGTGCACGAGCAGTACTTC. This gives the protein CASETSWVHEQYF.

Notes on this clonotype: A much larger clone lies one base from this, so it may be a read error. The rearrangement links TRBV6-2 or TRBV6-3 to TRBJ1-5; no firm D call. From germline, CDR1 is MNHEY and CDR2 SVGEGT. Between the trimmed V and J ends, which lost 0 bases and 2 bases, there was a span of 8 bases. This CDR3 is built from 15 residues. CDR3: CASSYSWECNQPQHF. The CDR3 coding sequence is TGTGCCAGCAGTTACTCCTGGGAGTGCAATCAGCCCCAGCATTTT.

V and J are TRBV4-2 and TRBJ2-2, with a possible D match to TRBD1 (5 bases). Germline loops: CDR1 LGHNA, CDR2 YNFKEQ. The CDR3 is made up of 16 amino acids. Trimming removed 5 bases from V and 0 bases from J, with 13 bases in between. CDR3 in DNA: TGTGCCAGCAGCTCCACAGGCCTATCGAACACCGGGGAGCTGTTTTTT. Translating gives CASSSTGLSNTGELFF.

This clonotype was observed at least ten times. This rearrangement joins TRBV11-2 to TRBJ2-2; D is uncertain. V was shortened by 1 base and J by 2 bases, with 11 bases between the two germline ends. This CDR3 comprises 16 residues. The V gene's germline CDR1 is SGHAT and CDR2 FQNNGV. CDR3 in amino acids: CASSLGARQNTGELFF. The CDR3 DNA reads as TGTGCCAGCAGCTTAGGGGCGAGGCAAAACACCGGGGAGCTGTTTTTT. The whole variable domain, filled in from reference TRBV11-2 and TRBJ2-2, reads EAGVAQSPRYKIIEKRQSVAFWCNPISGHATLYWYQQILGQGPKLLIQFQNNGVVDDSQLPKDRFSAERLKGVDSTLKIQPAKLEDSAVYLCASSLGARQNTGELFFGEGSRLTVL.

The chain uses TRBV9 and TRBJ2-2, with TRBD2 identical over 8 bases. The CDR3 runs 13 residues. Germline loops: CDR1 SGDLS, CDR2 YYNGEE. Trimming at V came to 2 bases and at J to 7 bases, leaving 1 base not matched to a gene. As DNA, the CDR3 is TGTGCCAGCAGCGTCAGCGGGGGCGGGGAGCTGTTTTTT. It is translated as CASSVSGGGELFF.

There are many counts of this clonotype. This chain uses TRBV11-3 with TRBJ2-7; TRBD1 is a possible D gene (5 bases). V was pared by 7 bases and J by 6 bases, with 10 bases between. This CDR3 comprises 11 residues. From germline, CDR1 is SGHNT and CDR2 YENEEA. CDR3 sequence reads: CASTSQGEQYF. In DNA, the CDR3 is TGTGCCAGCACCAGCCAGGGCGAGCAGTACTTC.

This clonotype was picked up many times. V gene TRBV4-1 combines with J gene TRBJ1-3; no clear D gene. The CDR3 extends over 17 amino acids. Germline V CDR1 and CDR2: MGHRA, YSYEKL. Trimming removed 0 bases at V and 0 bases at J, with 12 bases between. DNA for the CDR3: TGCGCCAGCAGCCAAGAGTGGGGAGGAAACTCTGGAAACACCATATATTTT. This encodes CASSQEWGGNSGNTIYF.

This clonotype was detected many times. The rearrangement joins TRBV4-2 to TRBJ2-7; D is unclear. Germline CDR1 is LGHNA and CDR2 is YNFKEQ. The CDR3 length is 14 residues. Trimming left V 1 base short and J 2 bases short, with 9 bases between. As DNA, the CDR3 is TGTGCCAGCAGCCAAGGGACGGTGGCCTACGAGCAGTACTTC. This codes for CASSQGTVAYEQYF.

This clonotype was seen repeatedly, ten times or more. This chain links TRBV10-1 with TRBJ1-1; tentative D call: TRBD1 (5 bases). The CDR3 has 13 amino acids. The germline V gene encodes CDR1 WNHNN and CDR2 SYGVQD (reference sequence). Deletions cut 0 bases from V and 4 bases from J, with 6 bases between. The CDR3 sequence: CASSESGTTEAFF. The CDR3, as DNA: TGCGCCAGCAGTGAGTCGGGGACCACTGAAGCTTTCTTT.

This clonotype was counted many times. This chain joins TRBV15 and TRBJ2-2; the D is unclear. V was trimmed by 2 bases and J by 2 bases, leaving 12 bases between them. There are 16 residues in the CDR3. The V gene's germline CDR1 is LNHNV and CDR2 YYDKDF (reference sequence). CDR3 residues: CATSRPRGSNTGELFF. CDR3 bases: TGTGCCACCAGCAGACCGCGAGGCAGTAACACCGGGGAGCTGTTTTTT.

This clonotype was detected a few times. The chain combines TRBV18 with TRBJ2-3; possible D gene TRBD2, 6 bases. Germline V lookup: CDR1 KGHSH, CDR2 LQKENI. Trimming took 2 bases from V and 5 from J, leaving 8 bases between them. The CDR3 extends over 13 amino acids. The CDR3 spells CASSPGGGDTQYF. The CDR3 DNA is TGTGCCAGCTCACCAGGGGGAGGAGATACGCAGTATTTT. Combining the CDR3 with reference TRBV18 and TRBJ2-3 gives the whole variable domain NAGVMQNPRHLVRRRGQEARLRCSPMKGHSHVYWYRQLPEEGLKFMVYLQKENIIDESGMPKERFSAEFPKEGPSILRIQQVVRGDSAAYFCASSPGGGDTQYFGPGTRLTVL.

V gene TRBV20-1 combines with J gene TRBJ1-2, with 9 bases identical to TRBD1. Germline V gene lookup returns CDR1 DFQATT and CDR2 SNEGSKA (reference sequence). J lost 6 bases, V lost 4 bases, and 6 bases had no gene match. The CDR3 totals 13 residues. For the CDR3, the DNA is TGCAGTGCTACGACACAGGGGGCGCATGGCTACACCTTC. This gives the protein CSATTQGAHGYTF.

This clonotype was counted many times. The rearrangement joins TRBV12-3 or TRBV12-4 to TRBJ1-6; possibly TRBD1 for D (5 bases). The CDR3 runs to 15 residues. Trimming took 4 bases from V and 10 from J, leaving 17 bases between them. The CDR3 DNA reads as TGTGCCAGCAGTTCAGGGCGGAGAAGTCGGTCACCCCTCCACTTT. Its protein is CASSSGRRSRSPLHF.

CDR3 DNA: TGTGCCAGTACCATGACAGGACCCCCGAACACTGAAGCTTTCTTT. Amino acids: CASTMTGPPNTEAFF. The chain combines TRBV19 with TRBJ1-1, with D perhaps TRBD1 (6 bases). V was trimmed by 7 bases and J by 1 base, leaving 16 bases between them. The CDR3 has 15 amino acids. Germline V gene sequence: CDR1 LNHDA, CDR2 SQIVND (reference sequence).

The chain recombines TRBV12-5 with TRBJ2-5; no clear D. The CDR3 consists of 14 residues. V was cut by 3 bases and J by 0 bases, with 8 bases left in between. Germline CDR1 is LGHNT and CDR2 is FRNRAP. CDR3 loop: CASGLIRDQETQYF. The CDR3 coding sequence is TGTGCTAGTGGTTTAATCCGGGACCAAGAGACCCAGTACTTC.

V usage is TRBV19 and J usage is TRBJ1-3, with 7 bases that match TRBD1. The CDR3 spans 15 residues. V lost 7 bases to trimming and J lost 4 bases; unmatched junction nucleotides: 10. Germline assignment: CDR1 LNHDA and CDR2 SQIVND (reference sequence). CDR3 region: CASTPTRGAGNTIYF. The CDR3 DNA follows: TGTGCCAGTACCCCGACCAGGGGGGCCGGAAACACCATATATTTT.

The chain joins TRBV7-2 to TRBJ1-5, with D unclear. Germline V gene lookup returns CDR1 SGHTA and CDR2 FQGNSA. The CDR3 has 13 residues. The germline V and J ends were trimmed by 2 bases and 7 bases, with 9 bases remaining between them. The chain's CDR3 is CASSLLSPQPQHF. In nucleotides, the CDR3 is TGTGCCAGCAGCTTACTCAGCCCCCAGCCCCAGCATTTT. Full variable domain (outside the CDR3, taken from reference TRBV7-2 and TRBJ1-5): GAGVSQSPSNKVTEKGKDVELRCDPISGHTALYWYRQSLGQGLEFLIYFQGNSAPDKSGLPSDRFSAERTGGSVSTLTIQRTQQEDSAVYLCASSLLSPQPQHFGDGTRLSIL.

The rearrangement uses TRBV12-3 or TRBV12-4 and TRBJ2-7; a possible D gene is TRBD1 (6 bases). Trimming cost V 6 bases and J 7 bases, with 16 bases left between them. The CDR3 runs to 13 residues. The CDR3 is CASSPWGHLEQYF. CDR3 nucleotides: TGTGCCAGCAGCCCATGGGGACATTTAGAGCAGTACTTC.

At least ten counts were recorded for this clonotype. This rearrangement joins TRBV19 to TRBJ1-1; perhaps TRBD1 as D (6 bases). Germline CDR1 and CDR2: LNHDA and SQIVND (reference sequence). V was cut by 5 bases and J by 4 bases, with 32 bases left in between. CDR3 length equals 20 residues. The CDR3 is CASSGGPGALGWVSGTEAFF. The CDR3 nucleotides read TGTGCCAGTAGTGGGGGGCCCGGGGCACTCGGTTGGGTTAGTGGCACTGAAGCTTTCTTT.

This clonotype showed up just a few times. The gene calls are TRBV18 and TRBJ2-7, with 7 positions matching TRBD1. V trimming: 2 bases; J trimming: 7 bases; junction bases outside the gene matches: 8. Per the germline V gene, CDR1 is KGHSH and CDR2 is LQKENI. The CDR3 is made up of 14 amino acids. The CDR3 region is CASSPGTASIEQYF. The DNA of the CDR3 is TGTGCCAGCTCACCAGGGACAGCATCCATTGAGCAGTACTTC. The whole variable domain, remainder taken from reference TRBV18 and TRBJ2-7, is NAGVMQNPRHLVRRRGQEARLRCSPMKGHSHVYWYRQLPEEGLKFMVYLQKENIIDESGMPKERFSAEFPKEGPSILRIQQVVRGDSAAYFCASSPGTASIEQYFGPGTRLTVT.

This clonotype has only a few counts. The chain uses TRBV18 and TRBJ1-2; D is perhaps TRBD1 (5 bases). This CDR3 is built from 14 residues. Germline V gene sequence: CDR1 KGHSH, CDR2 LQKENI. V was pared by 2 bases and J by 8 bases, with 15 bases between. The CDR3 region is CASSPSWEGDGYTF. CDR3 DNA sequence: TGTGCCAGCTCACCAAGTTGGGAAGGGGACGGCTACACCTTC.